These T cell receptor beta chains were read from a single sample in a study of control samples from healthy donors and cancer patients. Libraries were prepared by immunoSEQ multiplex PCR; TCRdb keeps only in-frame clonotypes and omits some of them. The table shows around 200,000 clones, with 91% occurring only once. Sequencing used blood. Receptors were obtained from a young woman in good health. CDR3s include the opening cysteine and the closing phenylalanine or tryptophan. D genes are given only for firm matches. Clone size is shown for a subset of rows, as once, few, many or a class of expanded clone.

D gene: -
clone size: -
J gene: TRBJ1-1
V gene: TRBV28
CDR3 DNA: TGTGCCAACCAAGGACAGAACACTGAAGCTTTCTTT
CDR3 protein: CANQGQNTEAFF

D gene: TRBD2
clone size: few
J gene: TRBJ2-5
V gene: TRBV6-5
CDR3 DNA: TGTGCCAGCAGTTATAGGCTAGCGGGGGAGACCCAGTACTTC
CDR3 protein: CASSYRLAGETQYF

D gene: -
clone size: -
J gene: TRBJ1-1
V gene: TRBV25-1
CDR3 DNA: TGTGCCAGCAGTGAGGTGCGGGGGGCGGACACTGAAGCTTTCTTT
CDR3 protein: CASSEVRGADTEAFF

D gene: -
clone size: -
J gene: TRBJ1-4
V gene: TRBV18
CDR3 DNA: TGTGCCAGCTCACACCTCGGGGGCGAGGGTAAACTGTTTTTT
CDR3 protein: CASSHLGGEGKLFF

D gene: -
clone size: once
J gene: TRBJ1-4
V gene: TRBV6-1
CDR3 DNA: TGTGCCAGCAGTGAAATCAACAGGTTTATTTTT
CDR3 protein: CASSEINRFIF

D gene: TRBD1
clone size: -
J gene: TRBJ1-2
V gene: TRBV6-1
CDR3 DNA: TGTGCCAGCAGTGATTTCGGACAGGGGGGCAACTATGGCTACACCTTC
CDR3 protein: CASSDFGQGGNYGYTF

D gene: -
clone size: -
J gene: TRBJ1-1
V gene: TRBV30
CDR3 DNA: TGTGCCTGGAGTGTATCTTTTTTGACTGAAGCTTTCTTT
CDR3 protein: CAWSVSFLTEAFF

D gene: TRBD1
clone size: -
J gene: TRBJ2-2
V gene: TRBV24-1
CDR3 DNA: TGTGCCACCAGTGGTGGGACAGGGTGGCTGTTTTTT
CDR3 protein: CATSGGTGWLFF

D gene: -
clone size: -
J gene: TRBJ1-2
V gene: TRBV20-1
CDR3 DNA: TGCAGTGCTGACAATAACTATGGCTACACCTTC
CDR3 protein: CSADNNYGYTF

D gene: TRBD1
clone size: -
J gene: TRBJ2-7
V gene: TRBV6-6
CDR3 DNA: TGTGCCAGCAGGAGGGACAGGGGTTCGTTTGGGTACGAGCAGTACTTC
CDR3 protein: CASRRDRGSFGYEQYF

D gene: -
clone size: -
J gene: TRBJ1-2
V gene: TRBV5-4
CDR3 DNA: TGTGCCAGCAGCTTGGTCGGGCAGGGGATCGGCTACACCTTC
CDR3 protein: CASSLVGQGIGYTF

D gene: TRBD1
clone size: -
J gene: TRBJ2-6
V gene: TRBV19
CDR3 DNA: TGTGCCAGTAGTATAGGAGGGGGCGCGACTGGGGCCAACGTCCTGACTTTC
CDR3 protein: CASSIGGGATGANVLTF

D gene: -
clone size: -
J gene: TRBJ2-3
V gene: TRBV7-3
CDR3 DNA: TGTGCCAGCAGCTTACAGGGAGCAGATACGCAGTATTTT
CDR3 protein: CASSLQGADTQYF

D gene: TRBD2
clone size: -
J gene: TRBJ2-3
V gene: TRBV6-5
CDR3 DNA: TGTGCCAGCAGCGCACTAGCGGGAGGGCCAGATACGCAGTATTTT
CDR3 protein: CASSALAGGPDTQYF

D gene: -
clone size: -
J gene: TRBJ2-3
V gene: TRBV28
CDR3 DNA: TGTGCCAGCAGTTTGTACACAGATACGCAGTATTTT
CDR3 protein: CASSLYTDTQYF

D gene: -
clone size: -
J gene: TRBJ1-1
V gene: TRBV5-6
CDR3 DNA: TGTGCCAGCAGCTTGAGGGGGATTTACTCAGAAGCTTTCTTT
CDR3 protein: CASSLRGIYSEAFF

D gene: TRBD2
clone size: -
J gene: TRBJ2-1
V gene: TRBV5-1
CDR3 DNA: TGCGCCAGCAGTCGGACTAGCGGGGGGACATACAATGAGCAGTTCTTC
CDR3 protein: CASSRTSGGTYNEQFF

D gene: TRBD2
clone size: -
J gene: TRBJ2-1
V gene: TRBV7-7
CDR3 DNA: TGTGCTAGCAGCTTCTTAGCGGGAGCGGGGAATGAGCAGTTCTTC
CDR3 protein: CASSFLAGAGNEQFF

D gene: TRBD1
clone size: -
J gene: TRBJ1-1
V gene: TRBV5-1
CDR3 DNA: TGCGCCAGCAGCCTAAGCAGGGGGCTCGGCACTGAAGCTTTCTTT
CDR3 protein: CASSLSRGLGTEAFF

D gene: -
clone size: -
J gene: TRBJ2-7
V gene: TRBV7-9
CDR3 DNA: TGTGCCAGCAGCTTAGCGGGAAATACCTACGAGCAGTACTTC
CDR3 protein: CASSLAGNTYEQYF

D gene: TRBD1
clone size: -
J gene: TRBJ1-4
V gene: TRBV27
CDR3 DNA: TGTGCCAGCAGTTTATACAGGGGAAATGAAAAACTGTTTTTT
CDR3 protein: CASSLYRGNEKLFF

D gene: TRBD2
clone size: -
J gene: TRBJ2-3
V gene: TRBV7-2
CDR3 DNA: TGTGCCAGCACCCCACGGCGGGAGATAGATACGCAGTATTTT
CDR3 protein: CASTPRREIDTQYF

D gene: TRBD1
clone size: -
J gene: TRBJ1-1
V gene: TRBV28
CDR3 DNA: TGTGCCAGCAGTGAGGGGGCGAGAAACACTGAAGCTTTCTTT
CDR3 protein: CASSEGARNTEAFF

D gene: -
clone size: -
J gene: TRBJ1-2
V gene: TRBV15
CDR3 DNA: TGTGCCACCACTGACCAGGGCGTCTATGGCTACACCTTC
CDR3 protein: CATTDQGVYGYTF

D gene: -
clone size: -
J gene: TRBJ1-3
V gene: TRBV5-6
CDR3 DNA: TGTGCCAGCAGCTGGGGAGATGTCTCTGGAAACACCATATATTTT
CDR3 protein: CASSWGDVSGNTIYF

D gene: TRBD1
clone size: -
J gene: TRBJ1-5
V gene: TRBV6-5
CDR3 DNA: TGTGCCAGCAGGGGCGGGACAGCTAGCAATCAGCCCCAGCATTTT
CDR3 protein: CASRGGTASNQPQHF

D gene: TRBD2
clone size: -
J gene: TRBJ2-1
V gene: TRBV6-1
CDR3 DNA: TGTGCCAGCAGTGAACTTGCGGGAGGGGTCAATGAGCAGTTCTTC
CDR3 protein: CASSELAGGVNEQFF

D gene: -
clone size: -
J gene: TRBJ1-1
V gene: TRBV3-1/TRBV3-2
CDR3 DNA: TGTGCCAGCAGCCAAGGCAGGGGCTCTGAAGCTTTCTTT
CDR3 protein: CASSQGRGSEAFF

D gene: -
clone size: -
J gene: TRBJ2-2
V gene: TRBV23-1
CDR3 DNA: TGCGCCAGCAGTTCTAGGGACACCGGGGAGCTGTTTTTT
CDR3 protein: CASSSRDTGELFF

D gene: TRBD2
clone size: few
J gene: TRBJ2-2
V gene: TRBV4-1
CDR3 DNA: TGCGCCAGCAGCAAGTCAGGACTAGCGGGGGGGAACACCGGGGAGCTGTTTTTT
CDR3 protein: CASSKSGLAGGNTGELFF

D gene: TRBD2
clone size: once
J gene: TRBJ2-3
V gene: TRBV6-6
CDR3 DNA: TGTGCCAGCAGGCTCACTAGCGGGAGTTGGTCAGATACGCAGTATTTT
CDR3 protein: CASRLTSGSWSDTQYF

D gene: TRBD1
clone size: -
J gene: TRBJ1-2
V gene: TRBV15
CDR3 DNA: TGTGCCACCAGCAGCAGGGACAGGGGGTATGGCTACACCTTC
CDR3 protein: CATSSRDRGYGYTF

D gene: TRBD2
clone size: -
J gene: TRBJ2-1
V gene: TRBV7-3
CDR3 DNA: TGTGCCAGCAGCTTAAAGCGGGGGGTATACAATGAGCAGTTCTTC
CDR3 protein: CASSLKRGVYNEQFF

D gene: TRBD2
clone size: -
J gene: TRBJ2-3
V gene: TRBV10-1
CDR3 DNA: TGCGCCAGCACCGCCGGGACTAGCGGCACAGATACGCAGTATTTT
CDR3 protein: CASTAGTSGTDTQYF

D gene: TRBD1
clone size: -
J gene: TRBJ1-1
V gene: TRBV10-3
CDR3 DNA: TGTGCCATCAGTGGGGGACAGGGGGCGAGGGAAGCTTTCTTT
CDR3 protein: CAISGGQGAREAFF

D gene: -
clone size: -
J gene: TRBJ1-1
V gene: TRBV4-3
CDR3 DNA: TGCGCCAGCAGCCAAGGGGTCGGGAATATGAACACTGAAGCTTTCTTT
CDR3 protein: CASSQGVGNMNTEAFF

D gene: -
clone size: -
J gene: TRBJ2-7
V gene: TRBV5-6
CDR3 DNA: TGTGCCAGCAGCGCGTCAGGGAACGAGCAGTACTTC
CDR3 protein: CASSASGNEQYF

D gene: TRBD2
clone size: once
J gene: TRBJ2-1
V gene: TRBV5-1
CDR3 DNA: TGCGCCAGCAGCTTATTTAGCGGGGGGGCCCATGAGCAGTTCTTC
CDR3 protein: CASSLFSGGAHEQFF

D gene: TRBD1
clone size: -
J gene: TRBJ1-2
V gene: TRBV7-8
CDR3 DNA: TGTGCCAGCAGCTTAGGGGACAGCCCGGATGGCTACACCTTC
CDR3 protein: CASSLGDSPDGYTF

D gene: -
clone size: -
J gene: TRBJ2-3
V gene: TRBV11-2
CDR3 DNA: TGTGCCAGCAGCTTAGGACAGGCGAGCACAGATACGCAGTATTTT
CDR3 protein: CASSLGQASTDTQYF

D gene: -
clone size: once
J gene: TRBJ1-2
V gene: TRBV5-1
CDR3 DNA: TGCGCCAGCAGGGGTAACTATGGCTACACCTTC
CDR3 protein: CASRGNYGYTF

D gene: TRBD1
clone size: -
J gene: TRBJ2-1
V gene: TRBV5-1
CDR3 DNA: TGCGCCAGCAGCTCGACAGGGCTCGACTACAATGAGCAGTTCTTC
CDR3 protein: CASSSTGLDYNEQFF

D gene: -
clone size: -
J gene: TRBJ1-3
V gene: TRBV3-1/TRBV3-2
CDR3 DNA: TGTGCCAGCAGCCAAGCAGGCTCTGGAAACACCATATATTTT
CDR3 protein: CASSQAGSGNTIYF

D gene: TRBD2
clone size: -
J gene: TRBJ2-2
V gene: TRBV9
CDR3 DNA: TGTGCCAGCAGCTCAACGACTAGCGTCACCGGGGAGCTGTTTTTT
CDR3 protein: CASSSTTSVTGELFF

D gene: TRBD2
clone size: -
J gene: TRBJ2-1
V gene: TRBV19
CDR3 DNA: TGTGCCACCCAGACTAGCGGGAGCTCCTACAATGAGCAGTTCTTC
CDR3 protein: CATQTSGSSYNEQFF

D gene: -
clone size: -
J gene: TRBJ1-3
V gene: TRBV7-6
CDR3 DNA: TGTGCCAGCAGCTTAGGGAGGGGGACCTCTGGAAACACCATATATTTT
CDR3 protein: CASSLGRGTSGNTIYF

D gene: -
clone size: -
J gene: TRBJ1-6
V gene: TRBV19
CDR3 DNA: TGTGCCAGTAGGGACACGGGGCTCTCACCCCTCCACTTT
CDR3 protein: CASRDTGLSPLHF

D gene: TRBD1
clone size: -
J gene: TRBJ1-5
V gene: TRBV7-2
CDR3 DNA: TGTGCCAGCAGCATAACAGGGGGATATCAGCCCCAGCATTTT
CDR3 protein: CASSITGGYQPQHF

D gene: TRBD2
clone size: -
J gene: TRBJ2-2
V gene: TRBV6-4
CDR3 DNA: TGTGCCAGCAGCCGACTAGCTTCAAACACCGGGGAGCTGTTTTTT
CDR3 protein: CASSRLASNTGELFF

D gene: TRBD2
clone size: -
J gene: TRBJ2-3
V gene: TRBV10-2
CDR3 DNA: TGCGCCAGCAGCGATAGCGGGGGGTGGTCAGATACGCAGTATTTT
CDR3 protein: CASSDSGGWSDTQYF